This T cell receptor beta chain was retrieved from a study of control samples from healthy donors and cancer patients (dated by TCRdb to about 2020). Library prep was done by the immunoSEQ multiplex PCR assay. TCRdb obtained this table from immuneACCESS and retained in-frame rearrangements with V and J assigned. These tables miss some clones; where compared with another copy, unresolved V genes account for less than half of the shortfall, and the remainder is unexplained. This sample comprises around 150,000 clones, around 90% of them detected only once. Just under 5% of the sample goes to the ten largest clones. V gives up 1 base and J gives up 8 bases, and the segment between their germline ends measures 13 bases. Inclusive of the bounding cysteine and phenylalanine, the CDR3 is 14 residues long. This entry keeps only the CDR3 DNA: 42 bases, framed from base 1. The germline V gene specifies LGHNA as CDR1 and YSLEER as CDR2.

In the case of this clone: What antigen it recognizes has not been identified. No much larger clonotype is one base removed from it; base qualities were not supplied.

The chain was built from TRBV4-3 and TRBJ2-3; TRBD2 is possibly the D segment (5 matching bases). The specimen was blood. This clonotype originated in a young man in good health. This receptor has the CDR3 CASSQGGGTGTQYF. The sequenced DNA is TGCGCCAGCAGCCAAGGAGGAGGAACGGGTACGCAGTATTTT.